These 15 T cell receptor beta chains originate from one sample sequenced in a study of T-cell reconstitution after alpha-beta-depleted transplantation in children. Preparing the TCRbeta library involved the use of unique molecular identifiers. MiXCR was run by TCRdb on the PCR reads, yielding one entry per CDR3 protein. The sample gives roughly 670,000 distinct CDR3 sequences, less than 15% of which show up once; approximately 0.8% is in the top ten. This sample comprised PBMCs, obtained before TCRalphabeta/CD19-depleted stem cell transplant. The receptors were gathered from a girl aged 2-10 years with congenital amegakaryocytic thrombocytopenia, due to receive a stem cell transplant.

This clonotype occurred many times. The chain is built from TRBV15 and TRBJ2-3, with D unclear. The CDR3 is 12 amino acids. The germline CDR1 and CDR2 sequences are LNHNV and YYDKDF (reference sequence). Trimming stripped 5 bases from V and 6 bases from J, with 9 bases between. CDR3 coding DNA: TGTGCCACCAGCCCCATGAGGGATACGCAGTATTTT. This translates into CATSPMRDTQYF.

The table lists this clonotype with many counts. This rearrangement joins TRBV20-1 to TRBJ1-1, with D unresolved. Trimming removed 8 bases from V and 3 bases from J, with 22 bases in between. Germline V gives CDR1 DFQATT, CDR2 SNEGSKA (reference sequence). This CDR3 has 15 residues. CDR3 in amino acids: CSLIDWAYGDTEAFF. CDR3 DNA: TGCAGTCTAATAGATTGGGCCTATGGGGACACTGAAGCTTTCTTT.

The CDR3 loop reads CATSRDLRVRETQYF. Here the CDR3 DNA reads TGTGCCACCAGCAGAGATTTAAGGGTTCGTGAGACCCAGTACTTC. The chain joins TRBV15 to TRBJ2-5; unclear D gene. Per germline, CDR1 LNHNV and CDR2 YYDKDF (reference sequence). The CDR3 is made up of 15 amino acids. The ends were cut back, 0 bases at V and 5 bases at J, with 13 bases in the middle.

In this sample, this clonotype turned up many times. CDR3 sequence (DNA): TGTGCCAGCAGTTTAATATCAGCCCTCTATGGCTACACCTTC. It translates to CASSLISALYGYTF. This chain uses TRBV12-3 or TRBV12-4 with TRBJ1-2; unclear D gene. Between the trimmed V and J ends, which lost 2 bases and 4 bases, there was a span of 11 bases. This CDR3 is 14 amino acids long.

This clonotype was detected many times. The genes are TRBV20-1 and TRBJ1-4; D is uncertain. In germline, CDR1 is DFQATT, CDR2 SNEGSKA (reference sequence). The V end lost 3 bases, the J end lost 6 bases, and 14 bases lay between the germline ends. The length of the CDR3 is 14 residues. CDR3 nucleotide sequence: TGCAGTGCTAGTGAGGCCAGCTCCTATGAAAAACTGTTTTTT. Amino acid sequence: CSASEASSYEKLFF.

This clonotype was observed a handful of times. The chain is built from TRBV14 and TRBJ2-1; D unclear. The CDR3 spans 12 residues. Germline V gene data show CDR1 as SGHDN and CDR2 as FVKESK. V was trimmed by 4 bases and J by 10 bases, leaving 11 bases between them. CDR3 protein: CASSPNRLEQFF. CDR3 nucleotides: TGTGCCAGCAGCCCGAATAGGTTGGAGCAGTTCTTC. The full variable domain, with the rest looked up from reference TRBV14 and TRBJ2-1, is EAGVTQFPSHSVIEKGQTVTLRCDPISGHDNLYWYRRVMGKEIKFLLHFVKESKQDESGMPNNRFLAERTGGTYSTLKVQPAELEDSGVYFCASSPNRLEQFFGPGTRLTVL.

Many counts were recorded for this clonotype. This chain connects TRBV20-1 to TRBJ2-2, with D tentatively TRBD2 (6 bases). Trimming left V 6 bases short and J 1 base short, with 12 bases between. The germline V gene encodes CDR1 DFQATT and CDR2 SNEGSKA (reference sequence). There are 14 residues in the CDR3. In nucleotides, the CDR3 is TGCAGTGCCCGACCGGGACTGAACACCGGGGAGCTGTTTTTT. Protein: CSARPGLNTGELFF.

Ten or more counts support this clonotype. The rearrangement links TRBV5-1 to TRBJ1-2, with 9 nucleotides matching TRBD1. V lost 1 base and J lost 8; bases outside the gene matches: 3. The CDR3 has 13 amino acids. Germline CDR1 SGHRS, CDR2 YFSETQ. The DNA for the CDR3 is TGCGCCAGCAGCTTGATGGGACAGGGAGGCTACACCTTC. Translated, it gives CASSLMGQGGYTF.

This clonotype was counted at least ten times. In nucleotides, the CDR3 is TGCAGCGTTGAAGAACAGGTCCGGGGGTATGGCTACACCTTC. Translated: CSVEEQVRGYGYTF. The rearrangement links TRBV29-1 to TRBJ1-2; D possibly corresponds to TRBD1 (5 bases). Trimming stripped 0 bases from V and 5 bases from J, with 13 bases between. The CDR3 extends over 14 amino acids. Germline CDR1 is SQVTM and CDR2 is ANQGSEA.

In nucleotides, the CDR3 is TGTGCCAGCACTCGACAGACACAAGAGACCCAGTACTTC. Translated: CASTRQTQETQYF. This chain joins TRBV7-9 and TRBJ2-5; D is perhaps TRBD1 (5 bases). V was shortened by 7 bases and J by 2 bases, with 11 bases between the two germline ends. The CDR3 is made up of 13 amino acids. The germline CDR1 and CDR2 sequences are SEHNR and FQNEAQ (reference sequence).

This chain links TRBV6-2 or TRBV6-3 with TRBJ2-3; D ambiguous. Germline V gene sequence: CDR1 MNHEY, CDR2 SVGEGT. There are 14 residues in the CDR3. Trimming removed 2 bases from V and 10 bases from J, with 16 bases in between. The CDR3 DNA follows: TGTGCCAGCAGTTACCCCGCAGGTGATCTGGCGCAGTATTTT. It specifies CASSYPAGDLAQYF.

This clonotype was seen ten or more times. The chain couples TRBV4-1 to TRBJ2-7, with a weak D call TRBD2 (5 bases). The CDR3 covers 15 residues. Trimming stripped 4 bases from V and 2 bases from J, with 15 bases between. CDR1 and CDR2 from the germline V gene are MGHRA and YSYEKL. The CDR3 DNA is TGCGCCAGCAGCCCCCTTACGACTATACCCTACGAGCAGTACTTC. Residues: CASSPLTTIPYEQYF.

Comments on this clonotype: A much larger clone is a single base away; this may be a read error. CDR3 amino acids: CPISGPSEYTDTQHF. In DNA form, the CDR3 reads TGTCCCATCAGTGGGCCCAGCGAGTACACAGATACGCAGCATTTT. The chain employs TRBV10-3 and TRBJ2-3; D remains ambiguous. The J call may be wrong; the DNA end is better matched by TRBJ1-5. This CDR3 has 15 residues. Germline V gives CDR1 ENHRY, CDR2 SYGVKD.

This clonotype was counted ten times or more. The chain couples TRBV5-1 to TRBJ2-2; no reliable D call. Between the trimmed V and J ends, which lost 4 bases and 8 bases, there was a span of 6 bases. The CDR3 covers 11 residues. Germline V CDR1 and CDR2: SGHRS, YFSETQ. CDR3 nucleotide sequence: TGCGCCAGCAGCGCCCCAGGGGAGCTGTTTTTT. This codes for CASSAPGELFF.

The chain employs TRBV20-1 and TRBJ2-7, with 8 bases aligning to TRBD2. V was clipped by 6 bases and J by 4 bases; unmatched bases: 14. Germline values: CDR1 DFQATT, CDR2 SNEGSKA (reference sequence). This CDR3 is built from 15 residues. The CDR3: CSAATELAVTYEQYF. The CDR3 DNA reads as TGCAGTGCGGCAACCGAACTAGCGGTAACTTACGAGCAGTACTTC.